A selection of T cell receptor beta chains follows, all from one sample in a study of beta chain features in type 1 diabetes. Sequencing was performed with immunoSEQ multiplex PCR; in TCRdb, only in-frame clones are kept and a portion is missing. This table holds about 230,000 clones, about 9.3% found once. Sequenced: naive CD4+ T cells from blood. These receptors originate from a woman under 30 in good health. Each CDR3 is given with its conserved first and last residue. A D gene is named only where the DNA matches it firmly. Clone size appears in some rows only: once, few, many, or a class for an expanded clone.

few | TRBJ2-1 | TRBD2 | TRBV2 | CASSAGRGGHNEQFF | TGTGCCAGCAGTGCTGGGCGGGGGGGCCACAATGAGCAGTTCTTC
. | TRBJ1-5 | . | TRBV30 | CAWSGGINQPQHF | TGTGCCTGGAGTGGCGGAATCAATCAGCCCCAGCATTTT
. | TRBJ2-7 | TRBD1 | TRBV25-1 | CASRRTGKVYEQYF | TGTGCCAGCAGGAGGACAGGGAAAGTCTACGAGCAGTACTTC
. | TRBJ1-1 | . | TRBV29-1 | CSGGRGELAEAFF | TGCAGCGGAGGGAGGGGGGAACTCGCTGAAGCTTTCTTT
. | TRBJ1-6 | TRBD1 | TRBV5-4 | CASSPDRGTSAWNSPLHF | TGTGCCAGCAGCCCGGACAGGGGCACGTCGGCTTGGAATTCACCCCTCCACTTT
few | TRBJ2-3 | TRBD2 | TRBV5-1 | CASSLASGRDTQYF | TGCGCCAGCAGCTTGGCTAGCGGGAGGGATACGCAGTATTTT
few | TRBJ2-5 | TRBD2 | TRBV19 | CASSTGTREGETQYF | TGTGCCAGTAGTACCGGGACTAGGGAAGGGGAGACCCAGTACTTC
few | TRBJ1-2 | . | TRBV6-5 | CASSAGRYGYTF | TGTGCCAGCAGCGCAGGGCGCTATGGCTACACCTTC
few | TRBJ1-1 | TRBD1 | TRBV29-1 | CSHQGQQNTEAFF | TGCAGCCACCAGGGACAGCAGAACACTGAAGCTTTCTTT
. | TRBJ2-7 | . | TRBV18 | CASSPPLGHEQYF | TGTGCCAGCTCACCACCGTTGGGGCATGAGCAGTACTTC
. | TRBJ1-1 | TRBD1 | TRBV5-1 | CASSLQGANTEAFF | TGCGCCAGCAGCTTGCAGGGGGCGAATACTGAAGCTTTCTTT
. | TRBJ2-1 | . | TRBV9 | CASSERGAPYNEQFF | TGTGCCAGCAGCGAGCGCGGGGCCCCATACAATGAGCAGTTCTTC
few | TRBJ2-3 | . | TRBV27 | CASSPLRGRISTDTQYF | TGTGCCAGCAGTCCTCTCCGTGGCAGAATAAGCACAGATACGCAGTATTTT
. | TRBJ1-1 | TRBD1 | TRBV29-1 | CSGLRGPDTEAFF | TGCAGCGGCCTCAGGGGGCCTGACACTGAAGCTTTCTTT
. | TRBJ1-6 | TRBD1 | TRBV29-1 | CSVGGTANSPLHF | TGCAGCGTTGGAGGGACAGCTAATTCACCCCTCCACTTT
few | TRBJ2-4 | . | TRBV27 | CASSFYPGMGFRSIQYF | TGTGCCAGCAGTTTCTACCCGGGGATGGGGTTTAGAAGCATTCAGTACTTC
few | TRBJ2-4 | . | TRBV21-1 | CASSKGSAEATKNIQYF | TGTGCCAGCAGCAAAGGAAGCGCGGAGGCTACCAAAAACATTCAGTACTTC
. | TRBJ1-2 | TRBD1 | TRBV29-1 | CSGDRGRGYGYTF | TGCAGCGGTGACAGGGGGCGAGGCTATGGCTACACCTTC
. | TRBJ2-5 | . | TRBV5-1 | CASSLVAGRQETQYF | TGCGCCAGCAGCTTGGTCGCGGGCAGACAAGAGACCCAGTACTTC
few | TRBJ2-1 | TRBD1 | TRBV7-6 | CASSLVGGGEQFF | TGTGCCAGCAGCTTAGTAGGGGGCGGTGAGCAGTTCTTC
. | TRBJ1-4 | . | TRBV30 | CAWRTQGIGKLFF | TGTGCCTGGAGGACCCAGGGGATAGGAAAACTGTTTTTT
few | TRBJ2-5 | TRBD2 | TRBV7-9 | CASSLEVGGTKTQYF | TGTGCCAGCAGCTTGGAAGTTGGGGGGACTAAGACCCAGTACTTC
. | TRBJ2-3 | TRBD1 | TRBV7-2 | CASSFGDRGADTQYF | TGTGCCAGCAGCTTCGGGGACAGGGGCGCAGATACGCAGTATTTT
. | TRBJ1-2 | TRBD1 | TRBV9 | CASSVGQGLRYGYTF | TGTGCCAGCAGCGTAGGACAGGGACTTCGCTATGGCTACACCTTC
. | TRBJ2-7 | TRBD2 | TRBV29-1 | CSGQLAGGGEQYF | TGCAGCGGCCAACTAGCGGGAGGGGGGGAGCAGTACTTC
few | TRBJ1-5 | . | TRBV11-2 | CASSSGGFNQPQHF | TGTGCCAGCAGCTCTGGCGGGTTCAATCAGCCCCAGCATTTT
. | TRBJ1-1 | . | TRBV29-1 | CSVYKQEGTEAFF | TGCAGCGTTTACAAACAAGAGGGCACTGAAGCTTTCTTT
few | TRBJ1-1 | . | TRBV9 | CASSTTTEAFF | TGTGCCAGCAGCACGACTACTGAAGCTTTCTTT
few | TRBJ1-4 | . | TRBV29-1 | CSVAPGVGEKLFF | TGCAGCGTTGCCCCGGGGGTTGGAGAAAAACTGTTTTTT
. | TRBJ2-5 | . | TRBV29-1 | CSVMSPAETQYF | TGCAGCGTTATGTCCCCTGCGGAGACCCAGTACTTC
. | TRBJ2-5 | . | TRBV5-5 | CASSLDRAGTQYF | TGTGCCAGCAGCTTGGACAGGGCGGGGACCCAGTACTTC
. | TRBJ2-7 | TRBD1 | TRBV5-1 | CASSRGTGGAYEQYF | TGCGCCAGCAGCCGTGGGACAGGGGGGGCCTACGAGCAGTACTTC
few | TRBJ2-2 | . | TRBV15 | CATSTTLTAGELFF | TGTGCCACCAGCACGACCCTGACAGCCGGGGAGCTGTTTTTT
few | TRBJ2-7 | TRBD2 | TRBV5-1 | CASSVGLADTYEQYF | TGCGCCAGCAGCGTCGGACTAGCGGACACCTACGAGCAGTACTTC
. | TRBJ2-7 | TRBD1 | TRBV18 | CASSTRTGLYEQYF | TGTGCCAGCTCAACTCGGACAGGTCTCTACGAGCAGTACTTC
. | TRBJ1-2 | TRBD1 | TRBV14 | CASSQVTGSPPYGYTF | TGTGCCAGCAGCCAAGTGACAGGGTCCCCTCCCTATGGCTACACCTTC
few | TRBJ2-5 | TRBD2 | TRBV9 | CASSVAMTSGKETQYF | TGTGCCAGCAGCGTAGCTATGACTAGCGGGAAAGAGACCCAGTACTTC
few | TRBJ2-7 | TRBD1 | TRBV2 | CASSEGTGGFHEQYF | TGTGCCAGCAGTGAAGGGACAGGGGGCTTCCACGAGCAGTACTTC
. | TRBJ2-5 | TRBD2 | TRBV18 | CASSPAGGRETQYF | TGTGCCAGCTCACCGGCGGGAGGTCGGGAGACCCAGTACTTC
few | TRBJ1-1 | . | TRBV4-1 | CASSQVGGEVNTEAFF | TGCGCCAGCAGCCAAGTCGGAGGAGAAGTGAACACTGAAGCTTTCTTT
few | TRBJ2-7 | TRBD1 | TRBV5-1 | CASSLGTGEQYF | TGCGCCAGCAGCTTGGGGACAGGGGAGCAGTACTTC
. | TRBJ1-1 | . | TRBV30 | CAWSIREIIFF | TGTGCCTGGAGTATACGGGAGATAATTTTCTTT
few | TRBJ1-2 | TRBD1 | TRBV5-1 | CASSQQGASYGYTF | TGCGCCAGCAGTCAACAGGGGGCGAGTTATGGCTACACCTTC
. | TRBJ1-6 | . | TRBV21-1 | CASAVGVSSAANSPLHF | TGTGCCAGCGCGGTCGGTGTGAGCTCGGCGGCTAATTCACCCCTCCACTTT
. | TRBJ2-1 | TRBD2 | TRBV6-6 | CASSSERERNNEQFF | TGTGCCAGCAGTTCGGAGCGGGAGCGAAACAATGAGCAGTTCTTC
many | TRBJ1-2 | . | TRBV30 | CAWRLPGIYGYTF | TGTGCCTGGAGGTTACCAGGAATCTATGGCTACACCTTC
. | TRBJ2-5 | . | TRBV2 | CASSEPDRLISQYF | TGTGCCAGCAGTGAGCCGGACAGACTCATTAGCCAGTACTTC
. | TRBJ2-2 | . | TRBV6-5 | CASGLAVRTGELFF | TGTGCCAGCGGGTTAGCGGTACGCACCGGGGAGCTGTTTTTT
once | TRBJ1-1 | . | TRBV5-4 | CASSLARNTEAFF | TGTGCCAGCAGCTTGGCCCGGAACACTGAAGCTTTCTTT
few | TRBJ2-7 | . | TRBV14 | CASTPKQDRKHEQYF | TGTGCCAGCACCCCTAAACAGGACAGAAAGCACGAGCAGTACTTC
. | TRBJ2-1 | TRBD2 | TRBV4-1 | CASSLGFSGAYNEQFF | TGCGCCAGCAGCCTCGGGTTTAGCGGGGCATACAATGAGCAGTTCTTC
. | TRBJ2-5 | TRBD1 | TRBV5-1 | CASSLAGTGVETQYF | TGCGCCAGCAGCTTGGCCGGGACAGGGGTGGAGACCCAGTACTTC
. | TRBJ1-3 | . | TRBV30 | CAWSRTPDSGNTIYF | TGTGCCTGGAGCAGGACACCAGACTCTGGAAACACCATATATTTT
few | TRBJ1-1 | . | TRBV30 | CACHLGNTEAFF | TGTGCCTGCCACCTAGGGAACACTGAAGCTTTCTTT
. | TRBJ1-1 | . | TRBV29-1 | CSALGQPGTEAFF | TGCAGCGCACTGGGACAACCGGGCACTGAAGCTTTCTTT
. | TRBJ1-2 | . | TRBV9 | CASSVDSNYGYTF | TGTGCCAGCAGCGTCGACAGTAACTATGGCTACACCTTC
few | TRBJ1-1 | . | TRBV2 | CASSEEGGTEAFF | TGTGCCAGCAGTGAAGAAGGGGGCACTGAAGCTTTCTTT
. | TRBJ1-1 | . | TRBV27 | CASRAGNTEAFF | TGTGCCAGCAGAGCGGGGAACACTGAAGCTTTCTTT
once | TRBJ1-1 | TRBD1 | TRBV15 | CATSRGRAGQGLTEAFF | TGTGCCACCAGCAGAGGAAGAGCTGGACAGGGGCTCACTGAAGCTTTCTTT